The 19 T cell receptor beta chains reported below all come from one sample, sequenced in a study of CD8 T cells in Susac syndrome. The authors reverse transcribed roughly 0.5 to 1 ug RNA with random hexamers. TCRdb independently ran MiXCR on the immunoSEQ multiplex PCR reads; one entry per CDR3 protein. Of 300,000 to 350,000 distinct CDR3 sequences in the sample, roughly 94% are singletons; the top ten hold 0.06% to 0.075%. The sample was CD4+ T cells from PBMCs. The receptors originated from a human donor with multiple sclerosis.

The rearrangement joins TRBV11-2 to TRBJ2-1, with 9 bases that match TRBD2. The CDR3 covers 17 residues. Germline assignment: CDR1 SGHAT and CDR2 FQNNGV. V trimming: 2 bases; J trimming: 9 bases; junction bases outside the gene matches: 14. Here the CDR3 DNA reads TGTGCCAGCAGCTTACGGGAATTTAGCGGGAGATCGGGTGAGCAGTTCTTC. It specifies CASSLREFSGRSGEQFF.

The chain joins TRBV20-1 to TRBJ2-4; the D gene is possibly TRBD1 (6 bases). V lost 4 bases and J 1 base, leaving 11 bases between the germline ends. CDR1 DFQATT and CDR2 SNEGSKA come from the germline V gene (reference sequence). The CDR3 spans 14 residues. As DNA, the CDR3 is TGCAGTGCTATTAGGGGGTCTGCCAAAAACATTCAGTACTTC. Protein: CSAIRGSAKNIQYF.

The rearrangement links TRBV4-3 to TRBJ2-1; TRBD2 aligns across 12 bases. From germline, CDR1 is LGHNA and CDR2 YSLEER. The CDR3 loop spans 17 amino acids. Trimming took 3 bases from V and 4 from J; bases not matched to a gene: 7. The CDR3 sequence: CASSQIGGTSGYNEQFF. CDR3 sequence (DNA): TGCGCCAGCAGCCAGATCGGGGGGACTAGCGGGTACAATGAGCAGTTCTTC.

The V gene is TRBV20-1, the J gene TRBJ2-7, with 8 bases identical to TRBD1. The germline V gene has CDR1 DFQATT and CDR2 SNEGSKA (reference sequence). Losses at the gene ends were 2 bases for V and 3 bases for J; bases not matched to a gene: 6. This CDR3 is 14 amino acids long. The CDR3 is CSARRTGNLYEQYF. The CDR3 DNA follows: TGCAGTGCTAGAAGGACAGGGAACCTCTACGAGCAGTACTTC.

V usage is TRBV10-3 and J usage is TRBJ2-5; TRBD2 matches at 13 bases. CDR3 length: 15 residues. The V gene end was trimmed by 6 bases and the J gene end by 3 bases; junction bases not matched to a gene: 4. Germline V gene lookup returns CDR1 ENHRY and CDR2 SYGVKD. The CDR3 reads CAIRPGLAGKETQYF. The CDR3 nucleotides read TGTGCCATCAGACCGGGACTAGCGGGGAAAGAGACCCAGTACTTC.

The chain is built from TRBV3-1 and TRBJ1-3; D call uncertain. The V gene's germline CDR1 is LGHDT and CDR2 YNNKEL (reference sequence). The CDR3 has 17 amino acids. V lost 1 base to trimming and J lost 0 bases, with 13 bases between them. CDR3 residues: CASSQVLRVSSGNTIYF. The CDR3 DNA sequence: TGTGCCAGCAGCCAAGTGTTGCGAGTGAGCTCTGGAAACACCATATATTTT.

V usage is TRBV29-1 and J usage is TRBJ2-2; no clear D gene. Germline V gene sequence: CDR1 SQVTM, CDR2 ANQGSEA. Trimming stripped 4 bases from V and 7 bases from J, with 13 bases between. The CDR3 is made up of 13 amino acids. The CDR3 protein is CSVGWSGNGELFF. The CDR3 nucleotides read TGCAGCGTTGGCTGGTCGGGCAACGGGGAGCTGTTTTTT.

V usage is TRBV12-3 or TRBV12-4 and J usage is TRBJ1-5, with a tentative D call TRBD1 (6 bases). The CDR3 spans 15 residues. V was shortened by 1 base and J by 0 bases, with 7 bases between the two germline ends. The CDR3, as DNA: TGTGCCAGCAGTTTAGGGGGGCGTAGCAATCAGCCCCAGCATTTT. It encodes CASSLGGRSNQPQHF.

This chain connects TRBV2 to TRBJ1-2; TRBD1 aligns across 7 bases. The CDR3 is 11 residues long. J was trimmed by 4 bases and V by 8 bases; bases with no gene match: 1. Germline assignment: CDR1 SNHLY and CDR2 FYNNEI. CDR3 sequence: CASDRAYGYTF. As DNA, the CDR3 is TGTGCCAGCGACAGGGCCTATGGCTACACCTTC. Full variable domain (remainder filled in from reference TRBV2 and TRBJ1-2): EPEVTQTPSHQVTQMGQEVILRCVPISNHLYFYWYRQILGQKVEFLVSFYNNEISEKSEIFDDQFSVERPDGSNFTLKIRSTKLEDSAMYFCASDRAYGYTFGSGTRLTVV.

This sequence joins TRBV30 and TRBJ1-6; D not certain. Looked up from germline, CDR1 is GTSNPN and CDR2 is SVGIG (reference sequence). This CDR3 comprises 13 residues. Deletions cut 4 bases from V and 4 bases from J, with 8 bases between. CDR3 amino acids: CAWKGPYNSPLHF. The CDR3 DNA follows: TGTGCCTGGAAGGGCCCTTATAATTCACCCCTCCACTTT.

The rearrangement uses TRBV5-1 and TRBJ2-3; D is ambiguous. The CDR3 is 16 amino acids. Trimming took 0 bases from V and 6 from J, leaving 17 bases between them. Germline CDR1 reads SGHRS; CDR2 reads YFSETQ. CDR3 nucleotides: TGCGCCAGCAGCTTGGCCCCCCTGTCTTCTATGGATACGCAGTATTTT. Residues: CASSLAPLSSMDTQYF.

The chain combines TRBV7-8 with TRBJ2-1; 13 bases fit TRBD2. The V segment lost 1 base and the J segment 1 base; nucleotides outside the gene matches: 4. Germline lookup yields CDR1 SGHVS and CDR2 FQNEAQ. The CDR3 is made up of 18 amino acids. CDR3 nucleotides: TGTGCCAGCAGCTTAGGACTAGCGGGAGGATGGTCCTACAATGAGCAGTTCTTC. Translation gives CASSLGLAGGWSYNEQFF.

The chain joins TRBV30 to TRBJ2-7, with D possibly TRBD1 on 5 matching bases. Germline V CDR1 and CDR2: GTSNPN, SVGIG (reference sequence). The length of the CDR3 is 12 residues. Trimming took off 2 bases at V and 4 bases at J, with 9 bases between the two ends. CDR3 sequence (DNA): TGTGCCTGGAGTCGACAGAGTTACGAGCAGTACTTC. This sequence encodes CAWSRQSYEQYF.

The J gene is TRBJ2-5, the V gene TRBV7-2; perhaps TRBD2 as D (6 bases). CDR1 SGHTA and CDR2 FQGNSA come from the germline V gene. The CDR3 is 15 amino acids. Trimming removed 4 bases from V and 4 bases from J, with 16 bases in between. CDR3: CASSSRGLRGETQYF. In nucleotides, the CDR3 is TGTGCCAGCAGCTCCCGGGGGTTGAGGGGAGAGACCCAGTACTTC.

The rearrangement uses TRBV5-1 and TRBJ2-3; D is perhaps TRBD2 (5 bases). V was shortened by 4 bases and J by 0 bases, with 9 bases between the two germline ends. This CDR3 comprises 14 residues. Germline V gives CDR1 SGHRS, CDR2 YFSETQ. The CDR3 bases are TGCGCCAGCAGCACGGGATCGAGCACAGATACGCAGTATTTT. This translates into CASSTGSSTDTQYF. Full variable domain (missing parts from reference TRBV5-1 and TRBJ2-3): KAGVTQTPRYLIKTRGQQVTLSCSPISGHRSVSWYQQTPGQGLQFLFEYFSETQRNKGNFPGRFSGRQFSNSRSEMNVSTLELGDSALYLCASSTGSSTDTQYFGPGTRLTVL.

This sequence joins TRBV27 and TRBJ2-7; either TRBD1 or TRBD2 may supply D (5 bases each). Germline CDR1 MNHEY, CDR2 SMNVEV (reference sequence). The CDR3 length is 15 residues. V dropped 4 bases and J dropped 2 bases, with 15 bases sitting between them. DNA for the CDR3: TGTGCCAGCAGTTCCGCCGGGACGGGTACCTACGAGCAGTACTTC. Its protein is CASSSAGTGTYEQYF.

This clonotype was seen only a few times. This sequence joins TRBV5-1 and TRBJ2-1, with TRBD1 matching over 9 bases. Per germline, CDR1 SGHRS and CDR2 YFSETQ. The CDR3 is 16 residues long. V shed 1 base and J 3 bases; nucleotides not matched to a gene: 5. DNA of the CDR3: TGCGCCAGCAGCTTGTTTGGGACAGGGAACTACAATGAGCAGTTCTTC. It specifies CASSLFGTGNYNEQFF.

This chain uses TRBV20-1 with TRBJ1-1; D unresolved. In germline, CDR1 is DFQATT, CDR2 SNEGSKA (reference sequence). The CDR3 loop spans 12 amino acids. The V end lost 1 base, the J end lost 3 bases, and 6 bases lay between the germline ends. The CDR3 sequence is CSARGEDTEAFF. DNA for the CDR3: TGCAGTGCTAGAGGGGAGGACACTGAAGCTTTCTTT.

The chain uses TRBV5-4 and TRBJ2-3, with D perhaps TRBD1 (5 bases). Germline V CDR1 and CDR2: SGHNT, YYREEE (reference sequence). This CDR3 is built from 15 residues. Between the trimmed V and J ends, which lost 0 bases and 1 base, there was a span of 9 bases. CDR3 amino acids: CASSLGRGRTDTQYF. DNA for the CDR3: TGTGCCAGCAGCTTGGGAAGGGGCCGCACAGATACGCAGTATTTT.